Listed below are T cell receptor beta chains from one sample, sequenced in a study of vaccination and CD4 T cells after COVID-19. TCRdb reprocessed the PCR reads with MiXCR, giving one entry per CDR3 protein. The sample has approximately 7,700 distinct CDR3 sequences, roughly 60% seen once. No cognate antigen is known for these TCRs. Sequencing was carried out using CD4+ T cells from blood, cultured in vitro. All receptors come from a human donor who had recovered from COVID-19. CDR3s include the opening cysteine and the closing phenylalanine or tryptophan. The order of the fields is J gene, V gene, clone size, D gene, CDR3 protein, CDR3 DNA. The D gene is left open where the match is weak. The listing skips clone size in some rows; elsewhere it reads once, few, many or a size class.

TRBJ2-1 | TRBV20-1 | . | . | CSARDPMLSPYNEQFF | TGCAGTGCTAGAGACCCCATGCTAAGCCCATACAATGAGCAGTTCTTC
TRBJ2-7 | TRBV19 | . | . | CASSIGPTHSYEQYF | TGTGCCAGTAGTATTGGGCCCACACACTCCTACGAGCAGTACTTC
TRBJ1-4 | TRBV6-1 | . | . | CASSRRMGGGEKLFF | TGTGCCAGCAGTCGACGCATGGGGGGCGGTGAAAAACTGTTTTTT
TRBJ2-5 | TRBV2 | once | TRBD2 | CASSGLAGAEYF | TGTGCCAGCAGTGGACTAGCGGGAGCGGAGTACTTC
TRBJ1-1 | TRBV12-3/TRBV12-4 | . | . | CASARLYTEAFF | TGTGCCAGCGCCCGATTATACACTGAAGCTTTCTTT
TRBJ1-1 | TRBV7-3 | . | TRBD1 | CASSPVAGGYTEAFF | TGTGCCAGCAGCCCTGTAGCAGGGGGGTATACTGAAGCTTTCTTT
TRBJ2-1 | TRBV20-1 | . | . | CSARDRSLRFF | TGCAGTGCTAGAGATAGGTCTTTGAGGTTCTTC
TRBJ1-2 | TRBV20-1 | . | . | CSASPQSGYYGYTF | TGCAGTGCTAGCCCACAATCGGGATACTATGGCTACACCTTC
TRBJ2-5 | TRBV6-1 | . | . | CASSEEGGETQYF | TGTGCCAGCAGTGAAGAGGGGGGAGAGACCCAGTACTTC
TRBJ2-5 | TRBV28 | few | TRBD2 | CASSEAGGRETQYF | TGTGCCAGCAGTGAAGCGGGGGGTCGGGAGACCCAGTACTTC
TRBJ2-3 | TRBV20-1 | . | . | CSASQGLADTQYF | TGCAGTGCGTCCCAGGGTTTGGCAGATACGCAGTATTTT
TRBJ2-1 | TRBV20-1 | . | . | CSPWGSGNEQFF | TGCAGTCCATGGGGCTCCGGCAATGAGCAGTTCTTC
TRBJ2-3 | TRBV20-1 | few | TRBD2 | CSARLPPGDQRGNLGSQYF | TGCAGTGCTAGACTCCCTCCGGGGGACCAGCGGGGGAATCTTGGATCGCAGTATTTT
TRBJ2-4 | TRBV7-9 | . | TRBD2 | CASSLEGTTIQYF | TGTGCCAGCAGCTTAGAGGGGACTACCATTCAGTACTTC
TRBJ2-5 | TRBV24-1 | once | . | CATSDGGLETQYF | TGTGCCACCAGTGATGGGGGGCTGGAGACCCAGTACTTC
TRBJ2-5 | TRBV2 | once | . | CASGQAKETQYF | TGTGCCAGCGGACAAGCTAAAGAGACCCAGTACTTC
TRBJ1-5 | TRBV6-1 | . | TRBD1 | CASRTGTGFNQPQHF | TGTGCCAGCAGGACCGGGACAGGGTTCAATCAGCCCCAGCATTTT
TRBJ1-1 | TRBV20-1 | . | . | CSARVIGRTNTEAFF | TGCAGTGCTAGAGTGATTGGGAGAACGAACACTGAAGCTTTCTTT
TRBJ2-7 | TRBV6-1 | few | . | CASSEAKGASISEQYF | TGTGCCAGCAGTGAAGCAAAAGGGGCTAGCATCAGCGAGCAGTACTTC